This T cell receptor (beta chain) emerged from a study of vaccination and CD4 T cells after COVID-19. Germline V gives CDR1 SQVTM, CDR2 ANQGSEA. The CDR3 runs 14 residues. The germline V and J ends were trimmed by 0 bases and 5 bases, with 14 bases remaining between them. CD4+ T cells that had been cultured provided DNA sequenced with the Oncomine TCR Beta short-read assay. Genomic DNA was isolated from CD4+ T cells that had been cultured. MiXCR, run by TCRdb on the PCR reads, gives a single entry per CDR3 protein. Counted here are 9,500 to 14,000 distinct CDR3 sequences, around 30% occurring once; the ten biggest clones make up less than 25%. Indicated treatment: approximately 11-day PBMC culture with coronavirus spike peptide pools or control peptides (ViraFEST assay). Antigen-specific T cells were expanded with peptide pools by ViraFEST, and TCRs were then sequenced. Days 3 and 7 were when half the medium was replaced with fresh IL-2 medium.

With respect to this clonotype: Its antigen is unidentified.

The V gene is TRBV29-1, the J gene TRBJ2-7; D might be TRBD1 or TRBD2, each matching 7 bases. The sample consisted of cultured CD4+ T cells from blood. This clonotype originated in a human donor with COVID-19. The DNA for the CDR3 is TGCAGCGTTGAAGAAGGGCAGGGGGGGAACGAGCAGTACTTC. Residues: CSVEEGQGGNEQYF.